Here is one T cell receptor beta chain with its context. TCR beta VDJ combinations and CDR3 sequences were profiled from genomic DNA. From the reads, TCRdb called clonotypes with MiXCR, one entry per CDR3 protein. This table holds 160,000 or so distinct CDR3 sequences, about two thirds found once. These data belong to a study of CD8+CD57+ T cells in acquired aplastic anemia. The CDR3 is 10 residues long. Germline V gene data show CDR1 as SNHLY and CDR2 as FYNNEI. The germline V and J ends were trimmed by 8 bases and 4 bases, with 5 bases remaining between them. Previously, flow cytometry had revealed CD8+CD57+ cell expansion in the patients chosen for sequencing. Each patient gave a blood sample that was collected before any therapy had been received.

The chain joins TRBV2 to TRBJ1-2; D not certain. The receptor was derived from a human donor with aplastic anemia. The sequencing sample was made of sorted CD4+, CD8+, or CD8+CD57+ T cells (not recorded which) from PBMCs. The CDR3 region has the DNA TGTGCCAGCGTCCGCTATGGCTACACCTTC. Translation: CASVRYGYTF.